This T cell receptor beta chain appears in the sequencing data of a study of blood T cell repertoires in COVID-19 (dated by TCRdb to about 2020). Looking at the study overall: The collaborator samples originated in the United States, Italy and Spain and spanned the acute and convalescent phases of COVID-19. The prospective study material was composed of cDNA or gDNA derived from T cells, B-cell-depleted T cells, or PBMCs. Deeply sampled blood TCRbeta repertoires from subjects exposed to, actively infected with, or recovered from COVID-19 were included in the dataset. A freely available public database, intended as a resource for researchers studying the immune response to SARS-CoV-2, is where the repertoires were released. Samples came from the ongoing ImmuneRACE study (first 160 participants) plus 1,254 subjects from 6 global collaborators. A de-identified subject ID, COVID-19 status, age in years and sex were almost always included in the sample metadata. Where HLA class I and class II types were available, the types were taken from metadata supplied by the sample provider, not from assay-based typing.

TCRbeta CDR3 regions were amplified from genomic DNA by means of the immunoSEQ Assay, a bias-controlled multiplex PCR. The authors processed their data as follows. Within the assay, amplification of reference gene primers was used to estimate how many nucleated cells each sample contained. Sequence reads were collapsed and filtered to measure the absolute abundance of every unique TCRbeta CDR3 rearrangement. For each sample, productive Simpson clonality was calculated as the square root of Simpson's diversity index over productive rearrangements. Here the immuneACCESS table is served through TCRdb, limited to in-frame sequences with V and J called. Missing clones are a known gap in these copies; in checked studies unresolved V genes cover under half, and the rest lacks a known reason. V and J calls and clone size are copied from that table; D and trimming were computed from the DNA. Recorded for this sample are under 200,000 clones; around nine tenths of them occurred a single time. The ten largest clones take up around 0.63% of the sample.

This clone came up a few times. The specificity of this receptor is unknown. Per-base qualities were not stored, and no clone one base away is much larger. One collaborating source in Seattle enrolled patients while the patients were actively infected and followed the patients over time throughout the course of disease. Collaborating institutions collected whole blood in K2EDTA tubes following their own protocols. For TCRbeta analysis, collaborators shipped samples as frozen whole blood, isolated PBMCs, or DNA extracted from either of those sample types. Results and caveats for the whole study, not just this receptor: The quantity of clinical and demographic metadata differed by source and by participant and was supplied without curation.

According to the germline V gene, CDR1 reads SGHRS and CDR2 reads YFSETQ. The junction shows trimming of 0 bases on V and 4 bases on J, and the gene matches do not reach 4 bases of it. Spanning cysteine to phenylalanine, the CDR3 consists of 16 amino acids. Only the CDR3 portion is preserved as DNA: 48 bases, with reading frame beginning at the first base. What was sequenced was peripheral blood. The source is a man aged 60-69 years with COVID-19, enrolled during active disease. The chain joins TRBV5-1 to TRBJ1-4, with 9 junctional bases fitting TRBD1. CDR3 protein: CASSLGQGVYNEKLFF. Read as DNA, the sequence is TGCGCCAGCAGCTTGGGACAGGGGGTATATAATGAAAAACTGTTTTTT. The full variable domain, with segments outside the CDR3 supplied by the reference TRBV5-1 and TRBJ1-4 proteins, appears as KAGVTQTPRYLIKTRGQQVTLSCSPISGHRSVSWYQQTPGQGLQFLFEYFSETQRNKGNFPGRFSGRQFSNSRSEMNVSTLELGDSALYLCASSLGQGVYNEKLFFGSGTQLSVL.